These 21 T cell receptor beta chains came from one sample sequenced in a study of tumor and adjacent non-tumor tissue in lung cancer (dated by TCRdb to the late 2010s). Receptors were amplified or captured by multiplex PCR. Sequencer: Illumina HiSeq 2500. TCRbeta libraries were constructed through three rounds of nested PCR with primers (Table S4) according to protocols modified from ARM-PCR. TCRdb cleaned the public reads at Q25 with fastp, built clones with MiXCR and kept in-frame beta chains. All rows with the same CDR3 protein become a single entry with the most common DNA and genes. In all, the sample holds tens of thousands of distinct CDR3 sequences, and about two thirds of those were seen once. About a quarter of the sample goes to the ten largest clones. RNA was extracted from bulk unsorted tissue and checked for quality with a NanoDrop ND-1000 and an Agilent 2100. For the normal lung samples, distant non-tumor tissue was collected more than 3 cm away from the tumor edge.

The material sequenced was distant non-tumor lung tissue. These receptors came from a woman aged 50 to 60 with non-small cell lung cancer.

As for this clonotype: The germline gene is not matched at one end of the junction; a read error may be the cause. The genes are TRBV6-2 or TRBV6-3 and TRBJ2-1; D is possibly TRBD2 (6 bases). The CDR3 runs to 14 residues. The germline CDR1 and CDR2 sequences are MNHEY and SVGEGT. The CDR3 loop is CASRPCGTNNVQFF. DNA of the CDR3: TGTGCCAGCAGACCTTGCGGGACGAATAATGTGCAGTTCTTC.

As concerns this clonotype: A junction end diverges from the germline sequence, so it may reflect a read error. This CDR3 reads CAIRASGDTRELFF. The CDR3 DNA reads as TGTGCCATCAGAGCTAGCGGGGACACCCGGGAGCTATTTTTT. The chain employs TRBV10-3 and TRBJ2-2; 9 bases fit TRBD2. CDR3 length equals 14 residues. The germline CDR1 and CDR2 sequences are ENHRY and SYGVKD.

This clonotype was observed at least ten times. The chain links TRBV12-3 or TRBV12-4 to TRBJ2-1; D is possibly TRBD2 (6 bases). This CDR3 has 12 residues. Trimming took off 4 bases at V and 11 bases at J, with 12 bases between the two ends. CDR3 in DNA: TGTGCCAGCAGTTCAGGGACTGACCAGCAGTTCTTC. Its translation: CASSSGTDQQFF.

As to this clonotype: Since the CDR3 does not end with the conserved phenylalanine or tryptophan, this likely comes from a read error. The chain couples TRBV6-6 to TRBJ2-2; D is undetermined. The germline V gene has CDR1 MNHNY and CDR2 SVGAGI (reference sequence). CDR3 length equals 13 residues. CDR3 coding DNA: TGTGCCAGCACTTACGTCGGAGCCGGGGAGCTGTTTATT. It specifies CASTYVGAGELFI.

This clonotype appeared a few times. The chain employs TRBV5-1 and TRBJ2-3; the match to TRBD1 covers 7 bases. Germline CDR1 reads SGHRS; CDR2 reads YFSETQ. CDR3 size: 14 residues. The V gene end was trimmed by 9 bases and the J gene end by 3 bases; junction bases not matched to a gene: 10. For the CDR3, the DNA is TGCGCCACCTCTCGGGACAGTGGGACAGATACGCAGTATTTT. As protein: CATSRDSGTDTQYF. Based on the CDR3 plus reference TRBV5-1 and TRBJ2-3, the full variable domain is KAGVTQTPRYLIKTRGQQVTLSCSPISGHRSVSWYQQTPGQGLQFLFEYFSETQRNKGNFPGRFSGRQFSNSRSEMNVSTLELGDSALYLCATSRDSGTDTQYFGPGTRLTVL.

Comment on this clonotype: Possible read error: a much larger clone is one base away. This chain connects TRBV6-1 to TRBJ2-7; D is unresolved. CDR1 and CDR2 from the germline V gene are MNHNS and SASEGT. CDR3 length equals 13 residues. Trimming removed 8 bases from V and 5 bases from J, with 16 bases in between. The CDR3 region is CASEYPETHEQYF. DNA of the CDR3: TGTGCCAGCGAATATCCAGAAACCCACGAGCAGTACTTC.

The rearrangement uses TRBV20-1 and TRBJ2-1; D gene ambiguous. Germline V gene sequence: CDR1 DFQATT, CDR2 SNEGSKA (reference sequence). Trimming pared 3 bases from V and 0 bases from J, leaving 9 bases between. The CDR3 runs to 14 residues. The chain's CDR3 is CSARGGSSYNEQFF. CDR3 sequence (DNA): TGCAGTGCTAGGGGCGGTAGCTCCTACAATGAGCAGTTCTTC.

In regard to this clonotype: The junction and the germline gene differ at one end; a read error may be behind it. The chain carries TRBV29-1 and TRBJ2-7, with 8 positions matching TRBD2. CDR1 SQVTM and CDR2 ANQGSEA come from the germline V gene. The CDR3 is 14 amino acids. The CDR3 nucleotides read TGCAGCGTTGTATCTGCGGGAGGACCCTACAAGCAGTACTTC. Amino acids: CSVVSAGGPYKQYF.

A remark on this clonotype: An end of the junction differs from the germline gene, which may be a read error. The gene calls are TRBV6-5 and TRBJ1-6; 8 bases agree with TRBD1. The CDR3 runs to 12 residues. Per the germline V gene, CDR1 is MNHEY and CDR2 is SVGAGI. Here the CDR3 reads CASRTGNSSLHF. The CDR3 nucleotides read TGTGCCAGTCGGACAGGGAATTCATCCCTCCACTTT.

This clonotype was recorded only once. The chain combines TRBV25-1 with TRBJ2-1, with 8 bases matching TRBD2. Germline assignment: CDR1 MGHDK and CDR2 SYGVNS. This CDR3 spans 15 amino acids. Germline trimming cut 2 bases from V and 4 bases from J; bases unmatched to any gene: 4. In nucleotides, the CDR3 is TGTGCCAGCAGTGAAACGGGAGGGTCTTACAATGAGCAGTTCTTC. Amino acids: CASSETGGSYNEQFF.

This clonotype was detected many times. The genes are TRBV28 and TRBJ1-1; D ambiguous. Between the trimmed V and J ends, which lost 2 bases and 4 bases, there was a span of 14 bases. The CDR3 extends over 15 amino acids. CDR1 is MDHEN, CDR2 SYDVKM, per germline. The CDR3 bases are TGTGCCAGCAGTTTAGAGGCTGGTCCGCGCACTGAAGCTTTCTTT. As protein: CASSLEAGPRTEAFF.

Details on this clonotype: Relative to the germline gene, one junction end is altered; a read error may explain this. The chain carries TRBV20-1 and TRBJ2-5; 15 nucleotides agree with TRBD2. Germline CDR1 is DFQATT and CDR2 is SNEGSKA (reference sequence). This CDR3 is 19 amino acids long. Here the CDR3 reads CNAENRGLAGGGDQETQYF. The CDR3 nucleotides read TGCAATGCTGAAAACAGGGGACTAGCGGGAGGAGGGGATCAAGAGACCCAGTACTTC.

On this clonotype itself: A much larger clone differs from this one at a single base, so this may be a read error. The chain joins TRBV5-4 to TRBJ2-1; the match to TRBD1 covers 9 bases. The V segment lost 8 bases and the J segment 7 bases; nucleotides outside the gene matches: 10. The length of the CDR3 is 14 residues. The germline gives CDR1 SGHNT, CDR2 YYREEE (reference sequence). The CDR3, as DNA: TGTGCCAGGAACCCGGGACAGGGTCTAAATGAGCAGTTCTTC. It codes for CARNPGQGLNEQFF.

This clonotype has a handful of counts. This sequence may be a read error, since a much larger clone differs from it by one base. This rearrangement joins TRBV20-1 to TRBJ2-7; 11 nucleotides agree with TRBD2. The CDR3 loop spans 14 amino acids. Trimming removed 7 bases from V and 3 bases from J; junction bases left unmatched: 8. CDR1 is DFQATT, CDR2 SNEGSKA, per germline (reference sequence). In nucleotides, the CDR3 is TGCAGTGGTAGGCCCGGACTAGCGGGCTACGAGCAGTACTTC. It is translated as CSGRPGLAGYEQYF.

A remark on this clonotype: A much larger clone lies a single base off, so this may be a read error. The V gene is TRBV20-1, the J gene TRBJ2-2; 8 bases map to TRBD2. CDR1 is DFQATT and CDR2 is SNEGSKA in the germline V gene (reference sequence). The CDR3 covers 14 residues. CDR3 residues: CNASDGRAKGELFF. Here the CDR3 DNA reads TGCAATGCTAGTGACGGGAGGGCTAAAGGGGAGCTGTTTTTT.

Only a few counts were recorded for this clonotype. The rearrangement links TRBV7-8 to TRBJ2-5; 7 bases align to TRBD1. The ends lost 4 bases at V and 1 base at J; junction bases unmatched: 6. The CDR3 covers 15 residues. Germline lookup yields CDR1 SGHVS and CDR2 FQNEAQ. The chain's CDR3 is CASSWDSWLQETQYF. The CDR3 DNA sequence: TGTGCCAGCAGCTGGGACAGCTGGCTCCAAGAGACCCAGTACTTC.

Turning to this clonotype: Because the CDR3 is missing its conserved closing phenylalanine or tryptophan, this is likely a read error. The CDR3 sequence: CACEGIRYGYTI. In DNA, the CDR3 is TGTGCCTGCGAAGGGATTAGATATGGCTACACCATC. The chain recombines TRBV19 with TRBJ1-2; D remains ambiguous. Germline CDR1 and CDR2: LNHDA and SQIVND (reference sequence). Trimming left V 11 bases short and J 5 bases short, with 15 bases between. The CDR3 runs 12 residues.

To note about this clonotype: The junction shows a germline mismatch at one end, possibly a read error. This chain connects TRBV29-1 to TRBJ1-2; 7 bases line up with TRBD1. The CDR3 contains 14 residues. Germline V lookup: CDR1 SQVTM, CDR2 ANQGSEA. For the CDR3, the DNA is TGCAGTGTTGGAAGGCAGGGGGGACTGGGTGGCTACACCTTC. Translation: CSVGRQGGLGGYTF.

As regards this clonotype: In this CDR3 the conserved last residue, phenylalanine or tryptophan, is missing, so a read error is likely. The chain carries TRBV29-1 and TRBJ2-1; TRBD2 aligns across 7 bases. J gave up 6 bases and V 7 bases, and 9 bases lay outside the gene matches. Germline V CDR1 and CDR2: SQVTM, ANQGSEA. This CDR3 region has 13 residues. The CDR3 sequence is CSGGGDVCNEQFY. The DNA of the CDR3 is TGCAGCGGGGGGGGAGACGTCTGCAATGAGCAGTTCTAC.

V and J are TRBV2 and TRBJ2-7; 12 nucleotides align to TRBD2. The CDR3 is 16 residues long. The J segment lost 0 bases and the V segment lost 4 bases, leaving 4 bases of the junction unmatched. Looked up from germline, CDR1 is SNHLY and CDR2 is FYNNEI. The CDR3 is CASSGLAGVPSYEQYF. The CDR3 nucleotides read TGTGCCAGCAGTGGACTAGCGGGAGTGCCCTCCTACGAGCAGTACTTC.

This clonotype was counted many times. This chain connects TRBV28 to TRBJ2-5, with 7 bases aligning to TRBD2. CDR1 is MDHEN, CDR2 SYDVKM, per germline. The CDR3 is 15 residues long. J lost 5 bases, V lost 6 bases, and 12 bases had no gene match. The CDR3 reads CASRAGTTDMETQYF. DNA for the CDR3: TGTGCCAGCAGAGCCGGGACTACCGATATGGAGACCCAGTACTTC.